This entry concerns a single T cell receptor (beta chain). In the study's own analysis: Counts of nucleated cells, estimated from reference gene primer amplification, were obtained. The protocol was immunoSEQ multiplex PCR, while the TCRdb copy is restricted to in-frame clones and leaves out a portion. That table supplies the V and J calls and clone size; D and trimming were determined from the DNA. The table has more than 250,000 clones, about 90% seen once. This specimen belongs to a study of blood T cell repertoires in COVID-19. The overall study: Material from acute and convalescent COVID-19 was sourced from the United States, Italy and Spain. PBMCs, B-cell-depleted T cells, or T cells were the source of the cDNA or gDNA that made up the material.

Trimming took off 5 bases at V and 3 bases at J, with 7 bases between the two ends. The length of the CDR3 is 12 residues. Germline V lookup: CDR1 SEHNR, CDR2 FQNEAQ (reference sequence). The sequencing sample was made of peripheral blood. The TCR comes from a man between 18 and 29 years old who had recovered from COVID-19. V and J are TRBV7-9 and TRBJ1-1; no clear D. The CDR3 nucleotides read TGTGCCAGCAGCCTTCTTTACACTGAAGCTTTCTTT. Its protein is CASSLLYTEAFF.